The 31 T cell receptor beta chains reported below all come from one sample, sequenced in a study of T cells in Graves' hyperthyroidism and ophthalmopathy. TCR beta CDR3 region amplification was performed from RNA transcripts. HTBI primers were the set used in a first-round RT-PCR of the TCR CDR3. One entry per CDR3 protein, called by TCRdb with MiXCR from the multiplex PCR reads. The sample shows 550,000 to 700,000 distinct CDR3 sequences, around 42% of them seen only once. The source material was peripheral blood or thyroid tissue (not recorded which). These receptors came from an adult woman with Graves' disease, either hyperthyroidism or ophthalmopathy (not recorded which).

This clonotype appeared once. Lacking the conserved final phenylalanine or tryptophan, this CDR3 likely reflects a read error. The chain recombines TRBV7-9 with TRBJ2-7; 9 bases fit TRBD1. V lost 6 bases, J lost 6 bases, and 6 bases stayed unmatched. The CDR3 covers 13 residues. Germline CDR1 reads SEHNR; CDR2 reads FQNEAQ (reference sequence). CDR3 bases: TGTGCCAGCAGTGGGACAGGGTTTGCCGAGCAGTACCTC. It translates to CASSGTGFAEQYL.

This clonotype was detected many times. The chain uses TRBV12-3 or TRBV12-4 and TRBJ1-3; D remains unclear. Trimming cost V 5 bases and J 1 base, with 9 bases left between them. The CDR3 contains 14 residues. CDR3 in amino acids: CASSPGRSGNTIYF. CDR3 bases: TGTGCCAGCAGTCCAGGACGTTCTGGAAACACCATATATTTT.

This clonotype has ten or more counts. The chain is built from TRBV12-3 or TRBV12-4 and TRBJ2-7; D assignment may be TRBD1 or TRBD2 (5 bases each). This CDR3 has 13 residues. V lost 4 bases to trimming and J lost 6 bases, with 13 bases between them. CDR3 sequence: CASSSFGTAEQYF. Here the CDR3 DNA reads TGTGCCAGCAGTTCGTTCGGGACCGCCGAGCAGTACTTC.

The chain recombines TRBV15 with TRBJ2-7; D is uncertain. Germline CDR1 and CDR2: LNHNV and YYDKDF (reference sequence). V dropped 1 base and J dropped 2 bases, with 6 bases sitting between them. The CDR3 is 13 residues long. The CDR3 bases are TGTGCCACCAGCAGAGTACTCGCCTACGAGCAGTACTTC. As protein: CATSRVLAYEQYF.

The CDR3 here is CASSLDNQPQYF. CDR3 nucleotides: TGTGCCAGCAGCTTGGACAATCAGCCCCAGTACTTC. J is TRBJ2-5 and V is TRBV7-2; D is perhaps TRBD1 (5 bases). Germline loops: CDR1 SGHTA, CDR2 FQGNSA. This CDR3 comprises 12 residues. The V and J ends lost 3 bases and 9 bases respectively, with 11 bases between them.

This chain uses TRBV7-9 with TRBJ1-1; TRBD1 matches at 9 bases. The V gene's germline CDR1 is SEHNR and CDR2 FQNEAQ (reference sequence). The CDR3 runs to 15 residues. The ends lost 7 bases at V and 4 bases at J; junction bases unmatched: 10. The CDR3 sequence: CASTWSTGGFTEAFF. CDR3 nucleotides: TGTGCCAGCACGTGGTCCACAGGGGGCTTCACTGAAGCTTTCTTT.

In DNA form, the CDR3 reads TGTGCCAGCAGTTTACAGGGGTCTCGGGAGCAGTACTTC. Its translation is CASSLQGSREQYF. The V and J genes are TRBV6-5 and TRBJ2-7, with 7 positions matching TRBD1. The trim removed 4 bases at V and 7 bases at J, leaving 7 bases unmatched. Germline CDR1 MNHEY, CDR2 SVGAGI. CDR3 length: 13 residues.

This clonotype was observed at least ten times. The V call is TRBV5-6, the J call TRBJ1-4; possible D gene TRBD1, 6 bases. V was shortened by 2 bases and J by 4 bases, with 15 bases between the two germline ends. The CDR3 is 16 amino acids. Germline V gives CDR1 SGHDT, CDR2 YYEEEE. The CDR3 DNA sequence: TGTGCCAGCAGCTTCCTAACAGGGAGGAATAATGAAAAACTGTTTTTT. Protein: CASSFLTGRNNEKLFF.

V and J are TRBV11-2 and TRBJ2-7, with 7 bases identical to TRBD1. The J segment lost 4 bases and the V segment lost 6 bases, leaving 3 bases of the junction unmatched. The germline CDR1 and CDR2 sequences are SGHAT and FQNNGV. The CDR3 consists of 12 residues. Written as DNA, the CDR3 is TGTGCCAGCAGAGACAGGGTTTACGAGCAGTACTTC. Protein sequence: CASRDRVYEQYF. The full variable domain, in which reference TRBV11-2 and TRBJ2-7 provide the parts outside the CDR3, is EAGVAQSPRYKIIEKRQSVAFWCNPISGHATLYWYQQILGQGPKLLIQFQNNGVVDDSQLPKDRFSAERLKGVDSTLKIQPAKLEDSAVYLCASRDRVYEQYFGPGTRLTVT.

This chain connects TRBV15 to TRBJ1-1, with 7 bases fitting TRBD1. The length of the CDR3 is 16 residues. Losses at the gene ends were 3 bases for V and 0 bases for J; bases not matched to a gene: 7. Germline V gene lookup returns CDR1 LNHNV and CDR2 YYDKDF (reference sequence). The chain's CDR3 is CATSSRAGQLNTEAFF. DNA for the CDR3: TGTGCCACCAGCAGCCGCGCGGGACAGCTGAACACTGAAGCTTTCTTT.

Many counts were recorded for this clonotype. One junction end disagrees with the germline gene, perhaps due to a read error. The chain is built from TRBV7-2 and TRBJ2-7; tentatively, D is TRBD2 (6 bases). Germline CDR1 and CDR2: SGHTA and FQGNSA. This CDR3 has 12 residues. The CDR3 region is CASSLASDEQYF. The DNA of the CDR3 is TGCGCCAGCAGCTTGGCTAGCGACGAGCAGTACTTC.

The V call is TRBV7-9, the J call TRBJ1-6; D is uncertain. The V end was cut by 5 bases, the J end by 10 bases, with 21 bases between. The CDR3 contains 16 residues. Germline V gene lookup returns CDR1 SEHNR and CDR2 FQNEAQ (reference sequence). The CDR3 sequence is CASSVPGPSGESPLHF. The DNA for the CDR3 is TGTGCCAGCAGCGTTCCCGGGCCCTCAGGAGAATCACCCCTCCACTTT.

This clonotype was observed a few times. DNA of the CDR3: TGTGCCAGTCTCCGGCCGGACCCAACGGGGACCGGGGAGCTGTTTTTT. This translates into CASLRPDPTGTGELFF. This rearrangement joins TRBV19 to TRBJ2-2; D possibly corresponds to TRBD2 (5 bases). Trimming shortened V by 8 bases and J by 5 bases, and 21 bases separated the two germline ends. The germline V gene encodes CDR1 LNHDA and CDR2 SQIVND (reference sequence). This CDR3 has 16 residues.

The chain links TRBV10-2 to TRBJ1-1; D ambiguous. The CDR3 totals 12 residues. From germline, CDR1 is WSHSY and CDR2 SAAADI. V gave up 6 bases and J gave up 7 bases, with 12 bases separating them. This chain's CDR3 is CASRPGGGEAFF. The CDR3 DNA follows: TGCGCCAGCAGGCCGGGAGGAGGTGAAGCTTTCTTT.

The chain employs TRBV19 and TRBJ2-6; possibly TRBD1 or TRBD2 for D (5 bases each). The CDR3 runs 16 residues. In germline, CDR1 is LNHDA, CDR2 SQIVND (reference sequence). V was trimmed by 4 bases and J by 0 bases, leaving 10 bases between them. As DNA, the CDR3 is TGTGCCAGTAGTAAGGGACGGAACTCTGGGGCCAACGTCCTGACTTTC. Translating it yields CASSKGRNSGANVLTF. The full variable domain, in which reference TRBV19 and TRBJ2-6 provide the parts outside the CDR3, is DGGITQSPKYLFRKEGQNVTLSCEQNLNHDAMYWYRQDPGQGLRLIYYSQIVNDFQKGDIAEGYSVSREKKESFPLTVTSAQKNPTAFYLCASSKGRNSGANVLTFGAGSRLTVL.

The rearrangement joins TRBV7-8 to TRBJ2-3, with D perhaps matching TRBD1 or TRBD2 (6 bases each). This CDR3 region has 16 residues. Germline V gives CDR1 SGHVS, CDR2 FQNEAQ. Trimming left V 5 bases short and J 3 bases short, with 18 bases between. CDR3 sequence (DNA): TGTGCCAGCAGCGGAACAGGGACTGGGGTAACAGATACGCAGTATTTT. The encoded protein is CASSGTGTGVTDTQYF.

CDR3 in DNA: TGTGCCAGCAGCCCACAACATGGGGCGGACGAGCAGTACTTC. Its protein product is CASSPQHGADEQYF. This sequence joins TRBV7-2 and TRBJ2-7, with a tentative D call TRBD1 (5 bases). The V and J ends lost 5 bases and 5 bases respectively, with 16 bases between them. The CDR3 loop spans 14 amino acids. The germline V gene encodes CDR1 SGHTA and CDR2 FQGNSA.

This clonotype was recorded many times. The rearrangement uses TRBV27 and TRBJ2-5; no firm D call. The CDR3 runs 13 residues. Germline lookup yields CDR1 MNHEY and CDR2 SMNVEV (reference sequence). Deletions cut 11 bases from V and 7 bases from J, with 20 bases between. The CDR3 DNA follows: TGTGCCCTACAAACGAGGTTCGAAGGGACCCAGTACTTC. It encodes CALQTRFEGTQYF.

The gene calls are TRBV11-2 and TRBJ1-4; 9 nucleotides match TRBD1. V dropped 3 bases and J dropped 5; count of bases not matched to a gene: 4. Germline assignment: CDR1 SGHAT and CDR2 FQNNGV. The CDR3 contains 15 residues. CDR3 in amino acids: CASSLETGGNEKLFF. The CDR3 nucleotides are TGTGCCAGCAGCTTGGAGACAGGGGGGAATGAAAAACTGTTTTTT.

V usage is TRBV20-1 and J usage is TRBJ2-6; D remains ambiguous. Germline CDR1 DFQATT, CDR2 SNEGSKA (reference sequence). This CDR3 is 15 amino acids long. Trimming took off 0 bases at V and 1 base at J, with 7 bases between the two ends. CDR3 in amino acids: CSAREGGSGANVLTF. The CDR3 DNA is TGCAGTGCTAGAGAGGGCGGTTCTGGGGCCAACGTCCTGACTTTC.

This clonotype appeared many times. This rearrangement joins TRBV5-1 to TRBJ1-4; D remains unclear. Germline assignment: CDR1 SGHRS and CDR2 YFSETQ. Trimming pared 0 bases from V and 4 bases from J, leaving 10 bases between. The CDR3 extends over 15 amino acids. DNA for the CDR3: TGCGCCAGCAGCTTGGAAGGGCAAGATAATGAAAAACTGTTTTTT. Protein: CASSLEGQDNEKLFF.

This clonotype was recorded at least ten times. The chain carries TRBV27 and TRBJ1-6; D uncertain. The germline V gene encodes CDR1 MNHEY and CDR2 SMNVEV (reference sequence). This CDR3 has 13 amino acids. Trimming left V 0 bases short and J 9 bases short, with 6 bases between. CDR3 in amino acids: CASSLSGGSPLHF. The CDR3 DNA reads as TGTGCCAGCAGTTTATCGGGCGGTTCACCCCTCCACTTT.

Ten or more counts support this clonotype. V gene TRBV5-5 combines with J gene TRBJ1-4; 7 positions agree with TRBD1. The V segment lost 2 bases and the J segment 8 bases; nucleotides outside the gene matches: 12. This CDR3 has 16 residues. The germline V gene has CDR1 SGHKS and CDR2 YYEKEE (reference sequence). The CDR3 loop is CASSFLGTVEAEKLFF. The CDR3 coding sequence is TGTGCCAGCAGCTTCCTAGGGACAGTGGAAGCGGAAAAACTGTTTTTT.

The CDR3 region is CASSMVQPGLGRGYTF. CDR3 in DNA: TGTGCCAGTAGTATGGTACAGCCTGGGCTAGGGAGAGGCTACACCTTC. The chain links TRBV19 to TRBJ1-2; D is unresolved. V gave up 3 bases and J gave up 8 bases, with 22 bases separating them. Germline assignment: CDR1 LNHDA and CDR2 SQIVND (reference sequence). The CDR3 runs 16 residues.

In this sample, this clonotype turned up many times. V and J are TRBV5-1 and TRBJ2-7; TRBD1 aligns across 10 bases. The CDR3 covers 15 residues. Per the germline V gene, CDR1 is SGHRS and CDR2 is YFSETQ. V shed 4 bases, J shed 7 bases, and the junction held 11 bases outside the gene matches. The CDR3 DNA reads TGCGCCAGCAGCGGCGGGACAGGGGATTACGAGGAGCAGTACTTC. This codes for CASSGGTGDYEEQYF.

CDR3 DNA: TGTGCTAGTGGTTTTGGTATTCTCCGGACAGGGCGGCCCGGGGAGCTGTTTTTT. Amino acids: CASGFGILRTGRPGELFF. V and J are TRBV12-5 and TRBJ2-2, with TRBD1 matching 8 bases. This CDR3 is 18 amino acids long. The J segment lost 6 bases and the V segment lost 3 bases, leaving 15 bases of the junction unmatched. CDR1 and CDR2 from the germline V gene are LGHNT and FRNRAP.

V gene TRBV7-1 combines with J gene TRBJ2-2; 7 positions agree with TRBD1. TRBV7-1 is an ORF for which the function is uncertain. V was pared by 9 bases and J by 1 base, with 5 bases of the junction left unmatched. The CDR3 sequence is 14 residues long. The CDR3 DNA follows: TGTGCCAGTAAAGGGACAGAGAACACCGGGGAGCTGTTTTTT. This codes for CASKGTENTGELFF.

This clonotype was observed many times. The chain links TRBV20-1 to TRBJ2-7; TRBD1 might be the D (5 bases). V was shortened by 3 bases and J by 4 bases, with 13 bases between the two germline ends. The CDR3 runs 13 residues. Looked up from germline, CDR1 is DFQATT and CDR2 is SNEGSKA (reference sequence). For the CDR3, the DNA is TGCAGTGCTAGGTTTGGGGCTTCATACGAGCAGTACTTC. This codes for CSARFGASYEQYF.

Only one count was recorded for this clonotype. CDR3 nucleotides: TGTGCCACCAGTGACCCCCGATTTACCGGGGAGCTGTTTTTT. Encoded protein: CATSDPRFTGELFF. The rearrangement joins TRBV24-1 to TRBJ2-2; no clear D. Trimming took 4 bases from V and 5 from J, leaving 10 bases between them. The germline V gene has CDR1 KGHDR and CDR2 SFDVKD. This CDR3 contains 14 residues.

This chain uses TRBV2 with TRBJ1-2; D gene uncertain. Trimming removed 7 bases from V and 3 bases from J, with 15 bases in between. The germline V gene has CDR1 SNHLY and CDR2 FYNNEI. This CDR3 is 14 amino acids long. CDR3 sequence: CASTTKALHYGYTF. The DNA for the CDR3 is TGTGCCAGCACTACAAAGGCCCTCCACTATGGCTACACCTTC.

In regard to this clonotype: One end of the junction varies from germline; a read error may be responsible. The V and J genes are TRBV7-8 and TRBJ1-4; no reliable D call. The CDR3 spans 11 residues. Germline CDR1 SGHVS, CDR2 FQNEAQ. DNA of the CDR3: TGTGCCAGCAGCTCTAGGACTGGATCGATTTTT. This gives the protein CASSSRTGSIF.